This TCR beta chain was found in a study of blood T cell repertoires in COVID-19. Study-level information: T cells, B-cell-depleted T cells, or PBMCs provided the cDNA or gDNA that served as material.

Germline loops: CDR1 SEHNR, CDR2 FQNEAQ (reference sequence). Between the trimmed V and J ends, which lost 3 bases and 5 bases, there was a span of 14 bases. There are 14 residues in the CDR3. Participant ages covered about 18 to 89 years across around 25 US areas. Two negative PCRs, clearance, or symptom resolution had been documented for recovered Cohort 3 donors. Authors' processing steps: Counts of nucleated cells, estimated from reference gene primer amplification, were obtained. The assay was immunoSEQ multiplex PCR, and TCRdb's table has in-frame clones only and misses some. Clone size and the V and J calls come from that table; the DNA yielded D and trimming. The sample records 220,000 or so clones, over 75% being singletons.

V gene TRBV7-9 combines with J gene TRBJ2-7, with a tentative D call TRBD2 (6 bases). This clonotype was obtained from a woman between 55 and 75 years old who had recovered from COVID-19. The sample was PBMCs or T cells enriched from blood (not recorded which). This CDR3 reads CASSLTRGYHEQYF. The CDR3 DNA reads TGTGCCAGCAGCTTGACTAGAGGGTACCACGAGCAGTACTTC.